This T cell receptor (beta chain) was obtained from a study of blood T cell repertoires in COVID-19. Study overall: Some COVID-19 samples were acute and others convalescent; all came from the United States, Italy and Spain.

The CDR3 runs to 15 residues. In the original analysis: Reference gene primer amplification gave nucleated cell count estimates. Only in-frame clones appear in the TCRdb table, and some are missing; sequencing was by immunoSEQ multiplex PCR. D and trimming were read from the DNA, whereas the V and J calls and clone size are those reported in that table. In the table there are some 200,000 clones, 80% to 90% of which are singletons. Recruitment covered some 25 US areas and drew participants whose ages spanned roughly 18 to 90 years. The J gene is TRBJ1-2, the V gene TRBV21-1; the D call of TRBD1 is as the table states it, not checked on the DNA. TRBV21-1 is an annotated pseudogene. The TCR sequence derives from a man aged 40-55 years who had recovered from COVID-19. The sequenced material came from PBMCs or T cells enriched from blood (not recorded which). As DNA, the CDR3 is TGTGCCAGCAGCAGTCGGGACAGGCCTCACCATGGCTACACCTTC. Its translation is CASSSRDRPHHGYTF.